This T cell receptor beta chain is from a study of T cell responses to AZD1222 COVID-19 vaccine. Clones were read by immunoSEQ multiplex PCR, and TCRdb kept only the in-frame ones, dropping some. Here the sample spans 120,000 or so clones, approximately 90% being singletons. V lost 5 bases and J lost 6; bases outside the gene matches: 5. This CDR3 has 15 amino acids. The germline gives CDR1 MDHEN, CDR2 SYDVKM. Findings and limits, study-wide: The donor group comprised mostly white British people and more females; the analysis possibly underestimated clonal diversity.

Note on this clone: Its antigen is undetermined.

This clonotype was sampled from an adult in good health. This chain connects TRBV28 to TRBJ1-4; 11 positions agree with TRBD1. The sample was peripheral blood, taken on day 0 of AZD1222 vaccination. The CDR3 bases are TGTGCCAGCAGTGGGACAGGGGGGCGAGATGAAAAACTGTTTTTT. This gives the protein CASSGTGGRDEKLFF.